This passage covers 32 T cell receptor beta chains from one sample sequenced in a study of PD-1 blockade in classical Hodgkin lymphoma. The table came from immunoSEQ multiplex PCR; TCRdb's copy has only in-frame clones and leaves some out. This table has about 27,000 clones, under 85% appearing once. Every single patient, without exception, relapsed after autologous stem cell transplantation, and brentuximab vedotin exposure varied. The sequencing here drew on peripheral blood mononuclear cells (PBMCs), taken before the second cycle of nivolumab. These receptors originate from a human donor with classical Hodgkin lymphoma.

The rearrangement links TRBV19 to TRBJ1-5; D is undetermined. CDR1 and CDR2 (germline): LNHDA, SQIVND (reference sequence). The length of the CDR3 is 15 residues. The V end lost 6 bases, the J end lost 3 bases, and 15 bases lay between the germline ends. Here the CDR3 reads CASRYLDVSNQPQHF. In nucleotides, the CDR3 is TGTGCCAGTAGATACCTGGACGTGTCCAATCAGCCCCAGCATTTT.

The chain employs TRBV28 and TRBJ1-2, with 7 bases that match TRBD1. Trimming at V came to 3 bases and at J to 3 bases, leaving 10 bases not matched to a gene. This CDR3 contains 16 residues. CDR1 is MDHEN and CDR2 is SYDVKM in the germline V gene. The CDR3 region has the DNA TGTGCCAGCAGTTTCTTGTTCGGAGGGGGCGACTATGGCTACACCTTC. This sequence encodes CASSFLFGGGDYGYTF.

The gene calls are TRBV13 and TRBJ1-5; D gene unclear. Trimming pared 7 bases from V and 9 bases from J, leaving 13 bases between. Looked up from germline, CDR1 is PRHDT and CDR2 is FYEKMQ (reference sequence). The CDR3 loop spans 12 amino acids. The CDR3 loop is CASNEPLGPQHF. The CDR3 DNA sequence: TGTGCCAGCAACGAGCCGCTAGGGCCCCAGCATTTT. The full variable domain, its missing parts supplied by reference TRBV13 and TRBJ1-5, is AAGVIQSPRHLIKEKRETATLKCYPIPRHDTVYWYQQGPGQDPQFLISFYEKMQSDKGSIPDRFSAQQFSDYHSELNMSSLELGDSALYFCASNEPLGPQHFGDGTRLSIL.

The chain has TRBV15 and TRBJ1-2; 7 nucleotides match TRBD1. This CDR3 is built from 15 residues. CDR1 and CDR2 from the germline V gene are LNHNV and YYDKDF (reference sequence). The J segment lost 2 bases and the V segment lost 1 base, leaving 4 bases of the junction unmatched. The DNA of the CDR3 is TGTGCCACCAGCAGAGGGGGACAGAGCAACTATGGCTACACCTTC. Protein sequence: CATSRGGQSNYGYTF.

This rearrangement joins TRBV11-3 to TRBJ1-2; 12 bases align to TRBD1. There are 16 residues in the CDR3. The V segment lost 4 bases and the J segment 7 bases; nucleotides outside the gene matches: 10. Looked up from germline, CDR1 is SGHNT and CDR2 is YENEEA. CDR3 in amino acids: CASSSGVGTGGGGYTF. In DNA, the CDR3 is TGTGCCAGCAGCTCCGGGGTTGGGACAGGGGGCGGTGGCTACACCTTC.

The chain joins TRBV5-1 to TRBJ2-2; D remains ambiguous. The ends were cut back, 0 bases at V and 0 bases at J, with 3 bases in the middle. Germline V lookup: CDR1 SGHRS, CDR2 YFSETQ. The CDR3 runs 14 residues. In nucleotides, the CDR3 is TGCGCCAGCAGCTTGGGAGCGAACACCGGGGAGCTGTTTTTT. Protein sequence: CASSLGANTGELFF.

The chain links TRBV29-1 to TRBJ1-2; D possibly corresponds to TRBD1 (6 bases). The CDR3 covers 12 residues. Germline-derived CDR1 and CDR2 are SQVTM and ANQGSEA. Trimming took off 7 bases at V and 5 bases at J, with 14 bases between the two ends. CDR3 in amino acids: CSAAGTFYGYTF. Written as DNA, the CDR3 is TGCAGCGCCGCCGGGACATTTTATGGCTACACCTTC.

The V call is TRBV7-9, the J call TRBJ1-1; TRBD1 matches 8 bases. This CDR3 region has 14 residues. Germline V CDR1 and CDR2: SEHNR, FQNEAQ (reference sequence). J gave up 3 bases and V 4 bases, and 4 bases lay outside the gene matches. CDR3 nucleotide sequence: TGTGCCAGCAGCTACAACAGGGGGGACACTGAAGCTTTCTTT. Translating it yields CASSYNRGDTEAFF. The full variable domain, with the rest looked up from reference TRBV7-9 and TRBJ1-1, is DTGVSQNPRHKITKRGQNVTFRCDPISEHNRLYWYRQTLGQGPEFLTYFQNEAQLEKSRLLSDRFSAERPKGSFSTLEIQRTEQGDSAMYLCASSYNRGDTEAFFGQGTRLTVV.

This clone was observed a few times. V and J are TRBV7-2 and TRBJ2-7; 10 bases agree with TRBD1. Per the germline V gene, CDR1 is SGHTA and CDR2 is FQGNSA. The V segment lost 6 bases and the J segment 0 bases; nucleotides outside the gene matches: 5. The CDR3 totals 15 residues. The CDR3, as DNA: TGTGCCAGCAGTGAGGGGACAGGGGCCTCCTACGAGCAGTACTTC. It encodes CASSEGTGASYEQYF.

CDR3 DNA sequence: TGTGCCAGCAGCTTAAATGGGATGGGAGAGACCCAGTACTTC. It specifies CASSLNGMGETQYF. The rearrangement links TRBV7-3 to TRBJ2-5, with D unresolved. The CDR3 has 14 residues. V lost 1 base and J lost 4, with 10 bases in between. CDR1 and CDR2 from the germline V gene are SGHTA and FQGTGA.

The V and J genes are TRBV5-1 and TRBJ1-5, with unresolved D. The germline V gene has CDR1 SGHRS and CDR2 YFSETQ. This CDR3 is 15 amino acids long. V dropped 2 bases and J dropped 6 bases, with 15 bases sitting between them. The CDR3 is CASSLSGGSGQPQHF. As DNA, the CDR3 is TGCGCCAGCAGCTTATCTGGCGGATCGGGTCAGCCCCAGCATTTT. The full variable domain, with the rest looked up from reference TRBV5-1 and TRBJ1-5, is KAGVTQTPRYLIKTRGQQVTLSCSPISGHRSVSWYQQTPGQGLQFLFEYFSETQRNKGNFPGRFSGRQFSNSRSEMNVSTLELGDSALYLCASSLSGGSGQPQHFGDGTRLSIL.

This clone was observed a single time. The rearrangement uses TRBV11-3 and TRBJ2-2, with TRBD2 matching over 7 bases. Germline lookup yields CDR1 SGHNT and CDR2 YENEEA. This CDR3 has 16 amino acids. V lost 3 bases and J lost 4; bases outside the gene matches: 8. CDR3 protein: CASSFGGAGRTGELFF. CDR3 DNA: TGTGCCAGCAGCTTCGGGGGAGCGGGACGCACCGGGGAGCTGTTTTTT. The variable domain in full, with the rest retrieved from reference TRBV11-3 and TRBJ2-2, is EAGVVQSPRYKIIEKKQPVAFWCNPISGHNTLYWYLQNLGQGPELLIRYENEEAVDDSQLPKDRFSAERLKGVDSTLKIQPAELGDSAVYLCASSFGGAGRTGELFFGEGSRLTVL.

The genes are TRBV7-7 and TRBJ2-5; 7 bases map to TRBD1. Germline V gene sequence: CDR1 SSHAT, CDR2 FNYEAQ (reference sequence). This CDR3 has 14 residues. V shed 4 bases, J shed 5 bases, and the junction held 7 bases outside the gene matches. CDR3 sequence reads: CASSYSGTEETQYF. The CDR3 DNA reads as TGTGCCAGCAGCTATTCCGGGACAGAGGAGACCCAGTACTTC.

J is TRBJ1-1 and V is TRBV13, with TRBD1 matching 9 bases. J lost 4 bases, V lost 5 bases, and 8 bases had no gene match. The germline V gene encodes CDR1 PRHDT and CDR2 FYEKMQ (reference sequence). The CDR3 covers 15 residues. CDR3 sequence reads: CASSRVGTGFTEAFF. The DNA of the CDR3 is TGTGCCAGCAGCCGGGTAGGGACAGGGTTCACTGAAGCTTTCTTT.

The chain links TRBV27 to TRBJ2-7, with 7 bases identical to TRBD1. This CDR3 is 13 amino acids long. Germline lookup yields CDR1 MNHEY and CDR2 SMNVEV (reference sequence). The J segment lost 1 base and the V segment lost 8 bases, leaving 5 bases of the junction unmatched. This CDR3 is CASSTGVSYEQYF. The CDR3 DNA sequence: TGTGCCAGCTCAACAGGGGTGTCCTACGAGCAGTACTTC.

V gene TRBV6-5 combines with J gene TRBJ1-2, with D unclear. CDR1 and CDR2 (germline): MNHEY, SVGAGI. The CDR3 is made up of 15 amino acids. V lost 2 bases and J 5 bases, leaving 15 bases between the germline ends. CDR3 sequence: CASSYEGGVLYGYTF. The CDR3, as DNA: TGTGCCAGCAGTTACGAGGGAGGAGTCCTTTATGGCTACACCTTC.

This chain joins TRBV14 and TRBJ2-3; D possibly corresponds to TRBD2 (6 bases). V shed 4 bases and J shed 6 bases, with 8 bases lying between them. Germline values: CDR1 SGHDN, CDR2 FVKESK. The CDR3 totals 12 residues. DNA for the CDR3: TGTGCCAGCAGCCCGGGGGTGGATACGCAGTATTTT. It encodes CASSPGVDTQYF.

V usage is TRBV5-5 and J usage is TRBJ1-2, with 11 bases that match TRBD1. Germline CDR1 is SGHKS and CDR2 is YYEKEE (reference sequence). The CDR3 has 15 residues. V trimming: 0 bases; J trimming: 8 bases; junction bases outside the gene matches: 6. CDR3 sequence (DNA): TGTGCCAGCAGCTTGGTAGGACAGGGGGCACAAGGCTACACCTTC. Amino acid sequence: CASSLVGQGAQGYTF.

This clone was seen once. The V and J genes are TRBV29-1 and TRBJ2-3; TRBD1 is a possible D gene (5 bases). CDR1 is SQVTM and CDR2 is ANQGSEA in the germline V gene. Trimming removed 6 bases at V and 5 bases at J, with 15 bases between. CDR3 length: 13 amino acids. As DNA, the CDR3 is TGCAGCGTCGATCAGGGTCAGGGAGATACGCAGTATTTT. Translation gives CSVDQGQGDTQYF.

Only a few counts were recorded for this clone. The chain has TRBV6-6 and TRBJ1-1, with a tentative D call TRBD1 (6 bases). Germline-derived CDR1 and CDR2 are MNHNY and SVGAGI (reference sequence). V shed 6 bases and J shed 2 bases, with 13 bases lying between them. The CDR3 runs to 14 residues. The CDR3 is CASSPTDSNTEAFF. CDR3 in DNA: TGTGCCAGCAGCCCTACGGACAGTAACACTGAAGCTTTCTTT.

The chain uses TRBV6-5 and TRBJ1-6; 7 bases align to TRBD1. The J segment lost 6 bases and the V segment lost 5 bases, leaving 7 bases of the junction unmatched. The V gene's germline CDR1 is MNHEY and CDR2 SVGAGI. The length of the CDR3 is 15 residues. The CDR3 DNA follows: TGTGCCAGCAGTCTCTCCAGGGACAGTAATTCACCCCTCCACTTT. Translated, it gives CASSLSRDSNSPLHF.

This clone has more than one count but fewer than ten. The chain carries TRBV19 and TRBJ1-4; the D is unclear. Between the trimmed V and J ends, which lost 2 bases and 3 bases, there was a span of 7 bases. CDR1 is LNHDA and CDR2 is SQIVND in the germline V gene (reference sequence). CDR3 size: 14 residues. Written as DNA, the CDR3 is TGTGCCAGTAGTATACAGGTTTCTAATGAAAAACTGTTTTTT. Translation gives CASSIQVSNEKLFF.

The V gene is TRBV7-2, the J gene TRBJ2-3; tentative D call: TRBD1 (6 bases). V was trimmed by 1 base and J by 0 bases, leaving 11 bases between them. CDR1 and CDR2 (germline): SGHTA, FQGNSA. This CDR3 is 16 amino acids long. The CDR3 here is CASSLDSGVSTDTQYF. The CDR3 nucleotides read TGTGCCAGCAGCTTAGATTCAGGGGTGAGCACAGATACGCAGTATTTT.

V usage is TRBV6-5 and J usage is TRBJ1-2, with D possibly matching TRBD1 (5 bases). The V and J ends lost 0 bases and 13 bases respectively, with 18 bases between them. The CDR3 extends over 14 amino acids. Germline V gene lookup returns CDR1 MNHEY and CDR2 SVGAGI. CDR3 DNA: TGTGCCAGCAGTTACTCAGGAGAGGGCAGGGAACCCACCTTC. Translation gives CASSYSGEGREPTF.

This chain connects TRBV7-9 to TRBJ1-3; D gene unclear. Trimming shortened V by 1 base and J by 6 bases, and 4 bases separated the two germline ends. Germline values: CDR1 SEHNR, CDR2 FQNEAQ (reference sequence). The CDR3 covers 12 residues. The CDR3 reads CASSLVLNTIYF. CDR3 bases: TGTGCCAGCAGCTTAGTCCTAAACACCATATATTTT.

This clone was picked up a small number of times. The genes are TRBV7-2 and TRBJ1-1; 7 bases align to TRBD1. The CDR3 runs 14 residues. CDR1 and CDR2 (germline): SGHTA, FQGNSA. V trimming: 4 bases; J trimming: 1 base; junction bases outside the gene matches: 3. The CDR3 nucleotides read TGTGCCAGCAGCTACCGGACAGGGAACACTGAAGCTTTCTTT. It codes for CASSYRTGNTEAFF.

The V call is TRBV30, the J call TRBJ2-3; 12 bases match TRBD1. Germline CDR1 and CDR2: GTSNPN and SVGIG (reference sequence). This CDR3 comprises 15 residues. V lost 3 bases and J lost 6; bases outside the gene matches: 7. CDR3: CAWSITGTGGDTQYF. The CDR3 DNA reads as TGTGCCTGGAGCATAACCGGGACAGGGGGCGATACGCAGTATTTT.

As to this clone: Possible read error: a much larger clone is one base away. The chain joins TRBV7-2 to TRBJ1-5; D gene uncertain. The CDR3 covers 13 residues. Looked up from germline, CDR1 is SGHTA and CDR2 is FQGNSA. The DNA for the CDR3 is TGTGTCAGCAGCCCGCAGCAGGATCAGCCCCAGCATTTT. Residues: CVSSPQQDQPQHF.

The CDR3 nucleotides read TGCGCCAGCAGCCGGCCCGTCGAGTCCGGCGAGCAGTACTTC. The encoded protein is CASSRPVESGEQYF. This sequence joins TRBV5-1 and TRBJ2-7; D is unclear. There are 14 residues in the CDR3. V shed 4 bases and J shed 6 bases, with 17 bases lying between them. In germline, CDR1 is SGHRS, CDR2 YFSETQ.

The DNA for the CDR3 is TGTGCCAGCAGCACAAACCGGGACAGTCGTTTTATTTATGGCTACACCTTC. It yields the protein CASSTNRDSRFIYGYTF. This chain connects TRBV9 to TRBJ1-2; 7 bases fit TRBD1. The CDR3 is 17 amino acids. The germline CDR1 and CDR2 sequences are SGDLS and YYNGEE. The trim removed 4 bases at V and 5 bases at J, leaving 17 bases unmatched.

The sample holds a few counts of this clone. The chain is built from TRBV27 and TRBJ2-1, with D unresolved. There are 13 residues in the CDR3. CDR1 is MNHEY, CDR2 SMNVEV, per germline (reference sequence). Trimming took 4 bases from V and 1 from J, leaving 5 bases between them. DNA of the CDR3: TGTGCCAGCAGTTCTATGTCCTACAATGAGCAGTTCTTC. Encoded protein: CASSSMSYNEQFF.

This chain uses TRBV18 with TRBJ2-2; D is unresolved. The V and J ends lost 0 bases and 1 base respectively, with 12 bases between them. Per germline, CDR1 KGHSH and CDR2 LQKENI. The CDR3 has 17 residues. CDR3 residues: CASSPPGLTVNTGELFF. CDR3 DNA: TGTGCCAGCTCACCACCGGGTCTCACGGTGAACACCGGGGAGCTGTTTTTT.